A selection of T cell receptor beta chains follows, all from one sample in a study of blood T cell repertoires in COVID-19. Clones were read by immunoSEQ multiplex PCR, and TCRdb kept only the in-frame ones, dropping some. The sample has over 400,000 clones, around 90% seen once. The sequenced material came from peripheral blood. The receptors here all came from a woman between 50 and 59 years old with COVID-19, enrolled during active disease. Both conserved end residues are part of each CDR3. A D gene is named only where the DNA matches it firmly.

j_call d_call cdr3_length v_call cdr3_nt cdr3_aa
TRBJ2-7 TRBD1 15 TRBV7-9 TGTGCCAGCAGCCCCCCTGGGACAGGTCAGGGGGAGCAGTACTTC CASSPPGTGQGEQYF
TRBJ2-1 TRBD2 17 TRBV3-1/TRBV3-2 TGTGCCAGCAGCCAAGTGGGCTCCGCGGGGGTAGGGGATGAGCAGTTCTTC CASSQVGSAGVGDEQFF
TRBJ2-7 TRBD1 13 TRBV25-1 TGTGCCAGCAGTGAAAGACAGGGCTACGAGCAGTACTTC CASSERQGYEQYF
TRBJ2-2 TRBD1 15 TRBV5-8 TGTGCCAGCAGTGCGGGACAGGTTTCGGTCGGGGAGCTGTTTTTT CASSAGQVSVGELFF
TRBJ2-5 TRBD1 14 TRBV6-2/TRBV6-3 TGTGCCAGCAGTTACCGGACAGGGCGCGAGACCCAGTACTTC CASSYRTGRETQYF
TRBJ2-7 TRBD2 18 TRBV6-1 TGTGCCAGCAGTGGACTAGCGGGGGCCACTCAACTTATATACGAGCAGTACTTC CASSGLAGATQLIYEQYF
TRBJ1-2 - 12 TRBV2 TGTGCCAGCGCGGGTCTTAGATATGGCTACACCTTC CASAGLRYGYTF
TRBJ2-1 TRBD1 13 TRBV12-3/TRBV12-4 TGTGCCAGCAGTTCCCGACAGGGGGCCGAGCAGTTCTTC CASSSRQGAEQFF
TRBJ2-4 - 14 TRBV11-3 TGTGCCAGCAGCTACCGGGACTCACCCGAAATTCAGTACTTC CASSYRDSPEIQYF
TRBJ1-2 TRBD1 16 TRBV5-4 TGTGCCAGCAGCTTGCCGGGGACAGGGGTAGTCTATGGCTACACCTTC CASSLPGTGVVYGYTF
TRBJ2-2 - 13 TRBV5-1 TGCGCCAGCAGCTTGGGAGCTACCGGGGAGCTGTTTTTT CASSLGATGELFF
TRBJ1-2 - 14 TRBV6-5 TGTGCCAGCAGGTCCGGGACAACCCCCTATGGCTACACCTTC CASRSGTTPYGYTF
TRBJ1-5 - 15 TRBV21-1 TGTGCCAGCAGCAAAGACAGGGGGGAGAATCAGCCCCAGCATTTT CASSKDRGENQPQHF
TRBJ2-7 TRBD1 13 TRBV12-3/TRBV12-4 TGTGCCAGCAGTCACAGGGGTTCCTACGAGCAGTACTTC CASSHRGSYEQYF
TRBJ2-7 TRBD1 15 TRBV5-4 TGTGCCAGCAGCGGGGGGGACAGGGTACCCTACGAGCAGTACTTC CASSGGDRVPYEQYF
TRBJ2-1 - 16 TRBV9 TGTGCCAGCAGCGTAGGTCAGGGGGGCCAGAACAATGAGCAGTTCTTC CASSVGQGGQNNEQFF
TRBJ1-3 TRBD1 14 TRBV3-1/TRBV3-2 TGTGCCAGCAGCCAGGGACAGTATGGAAACACCATATATTTT CASSQGQYGNTIYF
TRBJ1-2 TRBD1 13 TRBV12-3/TRBV12-4 TGTGCCAGCAGCACAGGGGGCCCCTATGGCTACACCTTC CASSTGGPYGYTF
TRBJ2-1 - 14 TRBV30 TGTGCCTGGAGAACGGGGTTTGGGTACAATGAGCAGTTCTTC CAWRTGFGYNEQFF